The 32 T cell receptor beta chains listed next were all sequenced from one sample in a study of blood T cell repertoires in COVID-19. TCRdb's table, derived via immunoSEQ multiplex PCR, lists solely in-frame clones and lacks some. Of 25,000 to 35,000 clones listed, approximately 86% are singletons. The source material was peripheral blood. These receptors came from a human donor in a cohort sampled during active COVID-19.

This clone appeared a few times. The genes are TRBV7-9 and TRBJ2-3; 7 bases are a match to TRBD1. Trimming at V came to 1 base and at J to 4 bases, leaving 8 bases not matched to a gene. Germline CDR1 reads SEHNR; CDR2 reads FQNEAQ (reference sequence). The CDR3 is made up of 16 amino acids. The CDR3 here is CASSLEGTELPDTQYF. DNA for the CDR3: TGTGCCAGCAGCTTAGAAGGGACAGAGCTCCCAGATACGCAGTATTTT.

This clone was detected once. As DNA, the CDR3 is TGTGCCAGCAGTTACTCTCCCTTGTCACCCCTCCACTTT. This translates into CASSYSPLSPLHF. The rearrangement uses TRBV6-5 and TRBJ1-6; D is uncertain. Germline CDR1 reads MNHEY; CDR2 reads SVGAGI. This CDR3 region has 13 residues. V was pared by 0 bases and J by 10 bases, with 7 bases between.

The chain combines TRBV20-1 with TRBJ2-5; no reliable D call. Germline CDR1 is DFQATT and CDR2 is SNEGSKA (reference sequence). This CDR3 contains 11 residues. V lost 3 bases to trimming and J lost 5 bases, with 7 bases between them. In DNA form, the CDR3 reads TGCAGTGCTAGTCCGGAGGAGACCCAGTACTTC. Residues: CSASPEETQYF.

The chain uses TRBV7-9 and TRBJ1-1; D gene ambiguous. This CDR3 is built from 14 residues. Germline CDR1 reads SEHNR; CDR2 reads FQNEAQ (reference sequence). Trimming pared 5 bases from V and 7 bases from J, leaving 17 bases between. For the CDR3, the DNA is TGTGCCAGCAGCCCTGGCTTCGAAACAAGTGAAGCTTTCTTT. Translation: CASSPGFETSEAFF.

This chain uses TRBV30 with TRBJ1-1; 7 bases are shared with TRBD1. This CDR3 has 16 residues. The germline CDR1 and CDR2 sequences are GTSNPN and SVGIG (reference sequence). Losses at the gene ends were 0 bases for V and 4 bases for J; bases not matched to a gene: 11. CDR3 in amino acids: CAWSVPGGHRLTEAFF. CDR3 sequence (DNA): TGTGCCTGGAGTGTACCAGGGGGTCACAGGCTCACTGAAGCTTTCTTT. The complete variable domain, with remaining parts taken from reference TRBV30 and TRBJ1-1, reads SQTIHQWPATLVQPVGSPLSLECTVEGTSNPNLYWYRQAAGRGLQLLFYSVGIGQISSEVPQNLSASRPQDRQFILSSKKLLLSDSGFYLCAWSVPGGHRLTEAFFGQGTRLTVV.

The chain has TRBV7-6 and TRBJ1-2; TRBD1 matches 12 bases. CDR1 SGHVS and CDR2 FNYEAQ come from the germline V gene. This CDR3 is 15 amino acids long. The junction had 9 bases not matched to a gene; V was cut back by 5 bases and J by 8 bases. As DNA, the CDR3 is TGTGCCAGCAGCGAGCCGGGACAGGGGGCACGCGGCTACACCTTC. Protein product: CASSEPGQGARGYTF.

The V call is TRBV6-2 or TRBV6-3, the J call TRBJ2-7; D is ambiguous. CDR3 length equals 16 residues. V lost 2 bases, J lost 2 bases, and 16 bases lay in between. CDR1 MNHEY and CDR2 SVGEGT come from the germline V gene. DNA of the CDR3: TGTGCCAGCAGTTACCCTCTTGGCAATCCAACCTACGAGCAGTACTTC. Translation gives CASSYPLGNPTYEQYF.

This chain joins TRBV10-2 and TRBJ1-1; a possible D gene is TRBD1 (5 bases). CDR3 size: 18 residues. Germline V gene sequence: CDR1 WSHSY, CDR2 SAAADI. The V end lost 0 bases, the J end lost 2 bases, and 19 bases lay between the germline ends. CDR3 nucleotides: TGCGCCAGCAGTGAGTCGAGCGCCAGGGCGATACTTAACACTGAAGCTTTCTTT. It is translated as CASSESSARAILNTEAFF.

CDR3 bases: TGTGCCATCAGTGATAACAGGATGAGGGAGACCCAGTACTTC. Translation gives CAISDNRMRETQYF. The genes are TRBV10-3 and TRBJ2-5, with D possibly being TRBD1 (5 bases). The CDR3 is 14 residues long. Trimming left V 3 bases short and J 5 bases short, with 13 bases between. The V gene's germline CDR1 is ENHRY and CDR2 SYGVKD.

The chain employs TRBV5-1 and TRBJ2-1; D remains ambiguous. Trimming took 4 bases from V and 8 from J, leaving 13 bases between them. Germline values: CDR1 SGHRS, CDR2 YFSETQ. The CDR3 covers 13 residues. The CDR3 reads CASSNPTGDEQFF. The CDR3 coding sequence is TGCGCCAGCAGCAACCCGACTGGCGATGAGCAGTTCTTC.

The chain has TRBV6-5 and TRBJ1-1, with 10 bases lining up with TRBD1. From germline, CDR1 is MNHEY and CDR2 SVGAGI. The junction had 3 bases not matched to a gene; V was cut back by 5 bases and J by 0 bases. The CDR3 is 15 residues long. CDR3 in DNA: TGTGCCAGCAGTCGGGACAGGGGAATGAACACTGAAGCTTTCTTT. Its translation is CASSRDRGMNTEAFF.

This chain uses TRBV6-5 with TRBJ1-2, with a weak D call TRBD1 (5 bases). The CDR3 is 12 residues long. Germline assignment: CDR1 MNHEY and CDR2 SVGAGI. Trimming took 5 bases from V and 7 from J, leaving 11 bases between them. Here the CDR3 reads CASSTRGSGYTF. CDR3 bases: TGTGCCAGCAGTACAAGGGGCTCTGGCTACACCTTC.

This chain joins TRBV19 and TRBJ1-4; 7 bases match TRBD1. This CDR3 has 15 residues. Germline CDR1 reads LNHDA; CDR2 reads SQIVND (reference sequence). Losses at the gene ends were 2 bases for V and 5 bases for J; bases not matched to a gene: 5. The CDR3 loop reads CASSILPGQNEKLFF. The DNA of the CDR3 is TGTGCCAGTAGTATATTACCGGGACAGAATGAAAAACTGTTTTTT.

Points on this clone: At one end, the junction sequence differs from germline, possibly due to a read error. The rearrangement links TRBV30 to TRBJ1-1; unclear D gene. The CDR3 length is 11 residues. CDR1 and CDR2 from the germline V gene are GTSNPN and SVGIG (reference sequence). CDR3 bases: TGCTCATGTGGAGAAAACACTGAAGCTTTCTTT. Amino acids: CSCGENTEAFF.

The chain recombines TRBV7-3 with TRBJ1-1; no firm D call. The germline V and J ends were trimmed by 1 base and 0 bases, with 9 bases remaining between them. Per the germline V gene, CDR1 is SGHTA and CDR2 is FQGTGA. There are 15 residues in the CDR3. CDR3 bases: TGTGCCAGCAGCTTAAGCGGCGGTCTGAACACTGAAGCTTTCTTT. Protein product: CASSLSGGLNTEAFF.

This chain connects TRBV11-3 to TRBJ2-2; 7 bases map to TRBD1. In germline, CDR1 is SGHNT, CDR2 YENEEA. CDR3 length: 14 amino acids. The V segment lost 5 bases and the J segment 3 bases; nucleotides outside the gene matches: 3. CDR3 in amino acids: CASSQGVDTGELFF. In DNA, the CDR3 is TGTGCCAGCAGCCAGGGGGTGGACACCGGGGAGCTGTTTTTT. The entire variable domain, with the rest obtained from reference TRBV11-3 and TRBJ2-2, is as follows: EAGVVQSPRYKIIEKKQPVAFWCNPISGHNTLYWYLQNLGQGPELLIRYENEEAVDDSQLPKDRFSAERLKGVDSTLKIQPAELGDSAVYLCASSQGVDTGELFFGEGSRLTVL.

The chain employs TRBV10-2 and TRBJ2-1; 7 bases fit TRBD2. The CDR3 covers 12 residues. The V segment lost 4 bases and the J segment 9 bases; nucleotides outside the gene matches: 3. CDR1 is WSHSY, CDR2 SAAADI, per germline. The CDR3 loop reads CASSVASGEQFF. CDR3 coding DNA: TGCGCCAGCAGTGTTGCTAGCGGTGAGCAGTTCTTC.

The chain joins TRBV5-6 to TRBJ2-7; D is possibly TRBD1 (6 bases). Trimming removed 2 bases from V and 0 bases from J, with 15 bases in between. This CDR3 region has 16 residues. Germline CDR1 reads SGHDT; CDR2 reads YYEEEE. The CDR3 bases are TGTGCCAGCAGCTTCCTAGATTGGGACAACTCCTACGAGCAGTACTTC. Protein product: CASSFLDWDNSYEQYF.

This clone was seen a handful of times. This chain joins TRBV5-1 and TRBJ1-5; 7 bases match TRBD1. Per the germline V gene, CDR1 is SGHRS and CDR2 is YFSETQ. The CDR3 is 14 residues long. V gave up 4 bases and J gave up 4 bases; unmatched junction bases: 5. This chain's CDR3 is CASSTGQPNQPQHF. DNA of the CDR3: TGCGCCAGCAGCACGGGACAGCCTAATCAGCCCCAGCATTTT.

V gene TRBV3-1 (or the pseudogene TRBV3-2) combines with J gene TRBJ2-2; D gene unclear. CDR3 length equals 14 residues. Germline CDR1 and CDR2: LGHDT and YNNKEL (reference sequence). V was trimmed by 4 bases and J by 2 bases, leaving 8 bases between them. CDR3 loop: CASSPNHNTGELFF. Here the CDR3 DNA reads TGTGCCAGCAGCCCCAATCATAACACCGGGGAGCTGTTTTTT.

This clone was picked up a small number of times. The genes are TRBV6-4 and TRBJ2-3; a weak D match, TRBD2 (5 bases). This CDR3 is 13 amino acids long. The V gene lost 4 bases and the J gene lost 2 bases, with 7 bases spanning the gap. Germline V gene sequence: CDR1 MRHNA, CDR2 SNTAGT. The CDR3 coding sequence is TGTGCCAGCAGTGCCGGGGACACAGATACGCAGTATTTT. Residues: CASSAGDTDTQYF.

This CDR3 is CASSPPGQVYNEQFF. CDR3 DNA sequence: TGTGCCAGCAGCCCACCGGGACAGGTTTACAATGAGCAGTTCTTC. V usage is TRBV5-4 and J usage is TRBJ2-1; 8 nucleotides match TRBD1. Germline values: CDR1 SGHNT, CDR2 YYREEE (reference sequence). This CDR3 region has 15 residues. V shed 4 bases, J shed 4 bases, and the junction held 7 bases outside the gene matches.

The V and J genes are TRBV7-3 and TRBJ2-3, with D possibly matching TRBD2 (7 bases). Germline CDR1 is SGHTA and CDR2 is FQGTGA. This CDR3 has 14 residues. Trimming pared 6 bases from V and 3 bases from J, leaving 13 bases between. CDR3 region: CASSPGGATDTQYF. CDR3 nucleotide sequence: TGTGCCAGCAGTCCTGGGGGGGCAACAGATACGCAGTATTTT. The full variable domain, in which reference TRBV7-3 and TRBJ2-3 provide the parts outside the CDR3, is GAGVSQTPSNKVTEKGKYVELRCDPISGHTALYWYRQSLGQGPEFLIYFQGTGAADDSGLPNDRFFAVRPEGSVSTLKIQRTERGDSAVYLCASSPGGATDTQYFGPGTRLTVL.

This chain joins TRBV30 and TRBJ2-7; the match to TRBD1 covers 10 bases. The germline gives CDR1 GTSNPN, CDR2 SVGIG (reference sequence). V trimming: 1 base; J trimming: 3 bases; junction bases outside the gene matches: 3. This CDR3 comprises 14 residues. As DNA, the CDR3 is TGTGCCTGGAGTGGGGGACAGGGGAGCTACGAGCAGTACTTC. It is translated as CAWSGGQGSYEQYF. The variable domain in full, with the rest retrieved from reference TRBV30 and TRBJ2-7, is SQTIHQWPATLVQPVGSPLSLECTVEGTSNPNLYWYRQAAGRGLQLLFYSVGIGQISSEVPQNLSASRPQDRQFILSSKKLLLSDSGFYLCAWSGGQGSYEQYFGPGTRLTVT.

The rearrangement links TRBV7-2 to TRBJ2-3, with D perhaps matching TRBD1 (6 bases). The V and J ends lost 1 base and 1 base respectively, with 9 bases between them. This CDR3 is 15 amino acids long. Germline V gene lookup returns CDR1 SGHTA and CDR2 FQGNSA. CDR3 DNA: TGTGCCAGCAGCTTAGGGGGGACACGCACAGATACGCAGTATTTT. Its translation: CASSLGGTRTDTQYF.

Points on this clone: Compared with germline, one end of the junction differs, possibly owing to a read error. The V call is TRBV11-2, the J call TRBJ2-3, with D tentatively TRBD2 (6 bases). The CDR3 has 13 residues. CDR1 SGHAT and CDR2 FQNNGV come from the germline V gene. CDR3 nucleotides: TGTGCCAGCAGCGTCGGGAGCAAAGATACGCAGTATTTT. This gives the protein CASSVGSKDTQYF.

The chain uses TRBV6-5 and TRBJ2-1, with TRBD1 matching 8 bases. In germline, CDR1 is MNHEY, CDR2 SVGAGI. V trimming: 7 bases; J trimming: 3 bases; junction bases outside the gene matches: 8. The CDR3 has 15 residues. CDR3 sequence (DNA): TGTGCCAGCATCCGAGACAGGGGCCACTACAATGAGCAGTTCTTC. Its protein product is CASIRDRGHYNEQFF.

This clone was seen a handful of times. The chain couples TRBV12-3 or TRBV12-4 to TRBJ2-3; TRBD2 might be the D (5 bases). CDR3 length: 11 amino acids. The germline V and J ends were trimmed by 6 bases and 13 bases, with 14 bases remaining between them. The CDR3 DNA sequence: TGTGCCAGCAGCTTTGACTACTCTAAGTATTTT. Translated: CASSFDYSKYF.

The rearrangement joins TRBV3-1 (or the pseudogene TRBV3-2) to TRBJ2-5; 12 bases match TRBD2. V gave up 1 base and J gave up 5 bases; unmatched junction bases: 5. Germline V CDR1 and CDR2: LGHDT, YNNKEL (reference sequence). This CDR3 comprises 16 residues. The DNA of the CDR3 is TGTGCCAGCAGCCAAGGACTAGCGGGGGATCGTGAGACCCAGTACTTC. Its protein is CASSQGLAGDRETQYF.

This sequence joins TRBV5-4 and TRBJ2-6; D is unclear. The CDR3 loop spans 15 amino acids. V was clipped by 4 bases and J by 4 bases, with 12 bases between them. Germline-derived CDR1 and CDR2 are SGHNT and YYREEE (reference sequence). The DNA for the CDR3 is TGTGCCAGCAGCCCCCGACCGCGGGGGGCCAACGTCCTGACTTTC. It codes for CASSPRPRGANVLTF.

This clone was detected a few times. This chain uses TRBV7-9 with TRBJ1-6; 8 nucleotides line up with TRBD1. This CDR3 is 16 amino acids long. V lost 7 bases and J lost 10; bases outside the gene matches: 15. Germline loops: CDR1 SEHNR, CDR2 FQNEAQ (reference sequence). CDR3 in amino acids: CASTFFPDRGSSPLHF. DNA for the CDR3: TGTGCCAGCACCTTTTTCCCTGACAGGGGCAGCTCACCCCTCCACTTT.

The chain couples TRBV9 to TRBJ2-5, with 11 positions matching TRBD2. J was trimmed by 2 bases and V by 4 bases; bases with no gene match: 4. Germline V gene lookup returns CDR1 SGDLS and CDR2 YYNGEE. This CDR3 spans 15 amino acids. The CDR3 spells CASSRLAGPQETQYF. The CDR3 DNA is TGTGCCAGCAGCCGACTAGCGGGGCCGCAAGAGACCCAGTACTTC.